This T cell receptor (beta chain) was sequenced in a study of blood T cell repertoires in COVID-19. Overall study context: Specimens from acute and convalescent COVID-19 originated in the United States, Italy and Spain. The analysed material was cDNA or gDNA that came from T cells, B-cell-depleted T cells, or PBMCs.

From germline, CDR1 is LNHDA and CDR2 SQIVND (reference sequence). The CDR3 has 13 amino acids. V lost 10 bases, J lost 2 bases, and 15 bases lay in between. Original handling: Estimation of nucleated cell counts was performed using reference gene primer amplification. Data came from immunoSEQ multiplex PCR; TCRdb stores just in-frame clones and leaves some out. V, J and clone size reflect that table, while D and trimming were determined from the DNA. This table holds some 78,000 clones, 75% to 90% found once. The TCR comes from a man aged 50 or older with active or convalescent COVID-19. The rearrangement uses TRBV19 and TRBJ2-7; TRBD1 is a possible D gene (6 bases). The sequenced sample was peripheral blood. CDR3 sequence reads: CATSQGDTYEQYF. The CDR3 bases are TGTGCCACGTCACAGGGAGATACCTACGAGCAGTACTTC.